The clone carrying this TCR beta chain has just a few counts. Its antigen is not identified. Time point described: sample taken at primary tumor resection. Sequencing of whole RNA from tumor, nontumor lung or frozen PBMC involved no sorting. This sample stems from a study of spatial heterogeneity in lung cancer. Background on the study: More than nine raw reads, on average, carried each unique TCR and UMI combination.

Unique molecular identifiers, one per molecule, were present on every TCR cDNA molecule. TCRdb reprocessed the 5' RACE reads via MiXCR and lists one record per CDR3 protein. Found here are around 14,000 distinct CDR3 sequences, 11% of them singletons; the top ten hold 30% to 35%. From germline, CDR1 is SGHRS and CDR2 YFSETQ. This CDR3 is built from 16 residues. V was shortened by 3 bases and J by 5 bases, with 20 bases between the two germline ends. Study conclusions and caveats: Resection saw ubiquitous expanded tumor TCRs appear in blood more than follow-up did.

The source material was PBMCs, sampled at surgery. The genes are TRBV5-1 and TRBJ2-5; D possibly matches TRBD1 or TRBD2 (7 bases each). This receptor was identified in a female donor with early-stage non-small cell lung cancer. The chain's CDR3 is CASSWGDQGGMETQYF. The CDR3 DNA reads TGCGCCAGCAGCTGGGGCGACCAGGGGGGGATGGAGACCCAGTACTTC.